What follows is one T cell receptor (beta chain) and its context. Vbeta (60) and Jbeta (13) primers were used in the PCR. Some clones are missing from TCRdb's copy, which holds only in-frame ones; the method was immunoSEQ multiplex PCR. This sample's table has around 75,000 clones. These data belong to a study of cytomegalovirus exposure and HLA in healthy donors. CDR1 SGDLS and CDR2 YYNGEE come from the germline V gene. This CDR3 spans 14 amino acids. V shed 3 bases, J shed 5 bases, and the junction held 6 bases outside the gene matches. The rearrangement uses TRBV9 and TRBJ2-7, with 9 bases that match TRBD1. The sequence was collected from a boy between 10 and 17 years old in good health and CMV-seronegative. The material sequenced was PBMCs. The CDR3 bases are TGTGCCAGCAGCGCCGGGACAGGGAGGCACGAGCAGTACTTC. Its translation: CASSAGTGRHEQYF. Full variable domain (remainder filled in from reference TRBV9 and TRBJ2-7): DSGVTQTPKHLITATGQRVTLRCSPRSGDLSVYWYQQSLDQGLQFLIQYYNGEERAKGNILERFSAQQFPDLHSELNLSSLELGDSALYFCASSAGTGRHEQYFGPGTRLTVT.